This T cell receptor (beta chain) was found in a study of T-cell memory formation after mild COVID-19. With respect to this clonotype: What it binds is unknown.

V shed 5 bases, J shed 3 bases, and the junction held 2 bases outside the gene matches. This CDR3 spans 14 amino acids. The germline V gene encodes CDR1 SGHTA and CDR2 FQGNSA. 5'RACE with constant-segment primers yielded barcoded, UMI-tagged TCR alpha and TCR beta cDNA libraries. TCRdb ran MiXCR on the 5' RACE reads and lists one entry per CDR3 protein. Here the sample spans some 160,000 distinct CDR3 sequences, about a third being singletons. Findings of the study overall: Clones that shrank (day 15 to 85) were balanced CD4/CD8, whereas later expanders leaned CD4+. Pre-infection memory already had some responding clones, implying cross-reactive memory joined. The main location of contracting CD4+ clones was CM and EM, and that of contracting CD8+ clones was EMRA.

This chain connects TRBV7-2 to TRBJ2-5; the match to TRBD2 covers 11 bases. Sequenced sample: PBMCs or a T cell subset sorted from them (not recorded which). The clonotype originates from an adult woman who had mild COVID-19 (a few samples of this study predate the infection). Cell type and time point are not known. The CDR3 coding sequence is TGTGCCAGCAGCAAGGGACTAGCGGAAGAGACCCAGTACTTC. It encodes CASSKGLAEETQYF. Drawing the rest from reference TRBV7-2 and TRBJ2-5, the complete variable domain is GAGVSQSPSNKVTEKGKDVELRCDPISGHTALYWYRQSLGQGLEFLIYFQGNSAPDKSGLPSDRFSAERTGGSVSTLTIQRTQQEDSAVYLCASSKGLAEETQYFGPGTRLLVL.